This T cell receptor beta chain comes out of a study of blood T cell repertoires in COVID-19 (dated by TCRdb to about 2020). Regarding the research as a whole: Samples covering the acute and convalescent phases of COVID-19 were provided by collaborators in the United States, Italy and Spain. The prospective study material was composed of cDNA or gDNA derived from T cells, B-cell-depleted T cells, or PBMCs. Subjects who had been exposed to COVID-19, were actively infected with it, or had recovered from it provided the deeply sampled blood TCRbeta repertoires that made up the dataset. The repertoires were released in a freely available public database meant as a resource for research on the immune response to SARS-CoV-2. The samples were drawn from two sources: the first 160 participants of the ongoing ImmuneRACE study, and 1,000 to 1,500 subjects contributed by 6 global collaborators. Sample metadata almost always included a de-identified subject ID, COVID-19 status, age in years and sex. Where HLA class I and class II types were available, the types were taken from metadata supplied by the sample provider, not from assay-based typing.

This clone is a singleton in its sample. The target of this receptor is not known. The input lacks base qualities; no much larger clone sits a single base away. Overall study results and their limits: The quantity of clinical and demographic metadata differed by source and by participant and was supplied without curation.

Each collaborating institution followed its own protocols to collect whole blood in K2EDTA tubes. Collaborator samples were shipped for TCRbeta analysis as frozen whole blood, isolated PBMCs, or DNA extracted from either sample type. Taken from the germline V gene, the CDR1 and CDR2 loops are LGHNA and YNFKEQ. The CDR3 goes from the cysteine to the phenylalanine over 15 residues. CDR3 DNA only is kept here, 45 bases in frame from base 1. The germline ends are 14 bases apart after V is trimmed by 1 base and J by 4 bases. The immunoSEQ Assay, a bias-controlled multiplex PCR, was used to amplify TCRbeta CDR3 regions from genomic DNA. On the study's bioinformatics: Within the assay, amplification of reference gene primers was used to estimate how many nucleated cells each sample contained. To quantify the absolute abundance of each unique TCRbeta CDR3 rearrangement, sequence reads were collapsed and filtered. Productive Simpson clonality was computed per sample as the square root of Simpson's diversity index over productive rearrangements. Not all clones reach the TCRdb copy of this immuneACCESS table, which keeps in-frame sequences only. Checked studies attribute under half of the gap to unresolved V genes and leave the rest unexplained. V and J calls and clone size are given by that table; D and trimming were obtained from the DNA. This sample gives 99,000 or so clones in total; 85% of them show up just once. The ten top clones hold around 4.3% of the sample.

Sequencing used peripheral blood. This receptor chain uses TRBV4-2 and TRBJ2-7; TRBD2 might be the D gene, on 6 matching bases. The receptor was derived from a man aged 50 or older with acute or convalescent COVID-19. The sequenced DNA is TGTGCCAGCAGCCAAGTAGGATCGGGGGATTACGAGCAGTACTTC. Its protein is CASSQVGSGDYEQYF.